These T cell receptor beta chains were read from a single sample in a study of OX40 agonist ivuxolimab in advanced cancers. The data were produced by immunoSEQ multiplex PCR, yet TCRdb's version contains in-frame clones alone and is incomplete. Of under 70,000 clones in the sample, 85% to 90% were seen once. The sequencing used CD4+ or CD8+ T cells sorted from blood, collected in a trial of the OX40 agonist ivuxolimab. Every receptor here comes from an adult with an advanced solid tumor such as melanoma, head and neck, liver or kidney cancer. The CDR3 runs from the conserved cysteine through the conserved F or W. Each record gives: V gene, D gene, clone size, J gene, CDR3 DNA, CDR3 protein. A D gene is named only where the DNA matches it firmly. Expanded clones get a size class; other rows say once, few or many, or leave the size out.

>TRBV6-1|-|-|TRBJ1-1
TGTGCCAGCAGTTCCCGGGATCGGGGCGACACTGAAGCTTTCTTT
CASSSRDRGDTEAFF
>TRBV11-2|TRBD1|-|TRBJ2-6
TGTGCCAGCAGCCCAAGACAGGGCTCTGGGGCCAACGTCCTGACTTTC
CASSPRQGSGANVLTF
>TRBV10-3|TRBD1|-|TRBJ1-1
TGTGCCATCAGTGACCGGGACAGGAGGGAAAACACTGAAGCTTTCTTT
CAISDRDRRENTEAFF
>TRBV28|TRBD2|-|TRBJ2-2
TGTGCCAGCAGTTTATGGTCACTAGCGGGAAAGAACACCGGGGAGCTGTTTTTT
CASSLWSLAGKNTGELFF
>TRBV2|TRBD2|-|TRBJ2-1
TGTGCCAGCAAGGGACTAGCGGCAGAGGCTGAGCAGTTCTTC
CASKGLAAEAEQFF
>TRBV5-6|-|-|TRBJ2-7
TGTGCCAGCAGCTTGTTATTTTACGAGCAGTACTTC
CASSLLFYEQYF
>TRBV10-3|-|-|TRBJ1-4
TGTGCCATCAGTGAGCTAAGGCCACATGAAAAACTGTTTTTT
CAISELRPHEKLFF
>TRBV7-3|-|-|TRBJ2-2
TGTGCCAGCAGCTTAACAGGGGGGAGCACCGGGGAGCTGTTTTTT
CASSLTGGSTGELFF
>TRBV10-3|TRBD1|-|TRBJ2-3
TGTGCCATCAGTGAGTCTGACAGGGGTCCAGATACGCAGTATTTT
CAISESDRGPDTQYF
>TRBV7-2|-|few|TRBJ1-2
TGTGCCAGCAGCTTACGCAGCGGCTATGGCTACACCTTC
CASSLRSGYGYTF
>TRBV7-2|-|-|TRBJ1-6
TGTGCCAGCAGGGGGCGACAGTCATTATCACCCCTCCACTTT
CASRGRQSLSPLHF
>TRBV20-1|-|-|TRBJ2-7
TGCAGTGGGCAAAACAACTACGAGCAGTACTTC
CSGQNNYEQYF
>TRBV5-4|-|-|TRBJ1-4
TGTGCCAGCAGCTTCGGCGTGGAAAAACTGTTTTTT
CASSFGVEKLFF
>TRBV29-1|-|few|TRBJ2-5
TGCAGCGTTGAATTCGCGGGCAGGCTGCGGGAGACCCAGTACTTC
CSVEFAGRLRETQYF
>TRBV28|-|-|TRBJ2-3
TGTGCCAGCAGTTTAATGGGTCCCACTAGCACAGATACGCAGTATTTT
CASSLMGPTSTDTQYF
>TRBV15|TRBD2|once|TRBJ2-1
TGTGCCACCAGCAGAGGGATAGCGGGGGGTTACAATGAGCAGTTCTTC
CATSRGIAGGYNEQFF
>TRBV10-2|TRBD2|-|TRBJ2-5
TGCGCCAGCAGTGACCCCCTAGCGGGGGGGCGCGTCGAGGAGACCCAGTACTTC
CASSDPLAGGRVEETQYF
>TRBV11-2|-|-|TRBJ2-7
TGTGCCAGCAGCTTAAGAGCGGGCTACGAGCAGTACTTC
CASSLRAGYEQYF
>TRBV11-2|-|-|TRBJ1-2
TGTGCCAGCAGCCCCTGGAACAGGGTAAATTGGGGCTACACCTTC
CASSPWNRVNWGYTF
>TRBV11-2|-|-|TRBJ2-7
TGTGCCAGCAGCTCCCAATTAGGCTACTACGAGCAGTACTTC
CASSSQLGYYEQYF
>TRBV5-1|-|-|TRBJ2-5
TGCGCCAGCAGCGTTACAGGGTTTTGGGAGACCCAGTACTTC
CASSVTGFWETQYF
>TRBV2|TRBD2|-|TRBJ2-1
TGTGCCAGCAGAGCCGGGACTAGATACAATGAGCAGTTCTTC
CASRAGTRYNEQFF
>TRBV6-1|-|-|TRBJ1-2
TGTGCCAGCAGTGCAGTTCGCTATGGCTACACCTTC
CASSAVRYGYTF
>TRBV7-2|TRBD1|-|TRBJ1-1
TGTGCCAGCAGCTTAGGGACAGGCTCAGATGAAGCTTTCTTT
CASSLGTGSDEAFF
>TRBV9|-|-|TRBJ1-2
TGTGCCAGCAGCGGGGGTGGCTACACCTTC
CASSGGGYTF
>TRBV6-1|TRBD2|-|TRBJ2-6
TGTGCCAGCGACTGGAGCGGGGCTGGGGCCAACGTCCTGACTTTC
CASDWSGAGANVLTF
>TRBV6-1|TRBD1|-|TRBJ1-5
TGTGCCAGCATTGAACAGGGGAATCAGCCCCAGCATTTT
CASIEQGNQPQHF
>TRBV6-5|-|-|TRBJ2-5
TGTGCCAGCAGTTTTCAGGGGCAGGAGACCCAGTACTTC
CASSFQGQETQYF
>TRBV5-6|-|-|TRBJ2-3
TGTGCCAGCAACTGGGGGGTACTCACAGATACGCAGTATTTT
CASNWGVLTDTQYF
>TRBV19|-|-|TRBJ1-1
TGTGCCAGTAGGAGGAACACCAACACTGAAGCTTTCTTT
CASRRNTNTEAFF
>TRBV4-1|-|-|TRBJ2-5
TGCGCCAGCAGCCAACGCCCCTTGGAAGGGGCTGGGGAGACCCAGTACTTC
CASSQRPLEGAGETQYF
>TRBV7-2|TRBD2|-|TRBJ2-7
TGTGCCAGCAGCTTTCTCGGGGGGGCACCCTACGAGCAGTACTTC
CASSFLGGAPYEQYF
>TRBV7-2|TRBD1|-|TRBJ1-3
TGTGCCAGCGGAGACAGGGCGGAGGGAAACACCATATATTTT
CASGDRAEGNTIYF
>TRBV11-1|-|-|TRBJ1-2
TGTGCCAGCAGTTCAAAGGTGGGCTATGGCTACACCTTC
CASSSKVGYGYTF
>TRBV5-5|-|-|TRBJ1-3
TGTGCCAGCAGCTTGAGGACGGGAAACACCATATATTTT
CASSLRTGNTIYF
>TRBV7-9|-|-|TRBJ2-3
TGTGCCAGCAGGCGACTACCTGACACAGATACGCAGTATTTT
CASRRLPDTDTQYF
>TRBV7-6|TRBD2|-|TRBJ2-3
TGTGCCAGCAGCCCACTAGCGGGAGGCACAGATACGCAGTATTTT
CASSPLAGGTDTQYF
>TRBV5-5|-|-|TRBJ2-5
TGTGCCAGCAGCTTTCTCTCGCGGATCCAAGAGACCCAGTACTTC
CASSFLSRIQETQYF
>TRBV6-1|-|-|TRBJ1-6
TGTGCCAGCAGTGAAGTCTCAGGGGTTTCTAATTCACCCCTCCACTTT
CASSEVSGVSNSPLHF
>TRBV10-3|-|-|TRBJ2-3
TGTGCCATCAGGAAGGATAAACAGGGCGCAGATACGCAGTATTTT
CAIRKDKQGADTQYF
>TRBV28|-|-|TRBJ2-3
TGTGCCAGCAGTTCCCTAACCGGGAGAACCACAGATACGCAGTATTTT
CASSSLTGRTTDTQYF
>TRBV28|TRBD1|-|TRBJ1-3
TGTGCCAGCAGTCGTCCCGGACAGGGGAACACCATATATTTT
CASSRPGQGNTIYF
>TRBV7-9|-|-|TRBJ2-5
TGTGCCAGCAGCTTAGGCCGTCAGGGCGCGTACCAAGAGACCCAGTACTTC
CASSLGRQGAYQETQYF
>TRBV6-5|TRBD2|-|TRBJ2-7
TGTGCCAGCAGCTTAGCGGGAGGGATCGAGCAGTACTTC
CASSLAGGIEQYF
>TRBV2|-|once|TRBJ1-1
TGTGCCAGCACCTCGAATACGAACACTGAAGCTTTCTTT
CASTSNTNTEAFF
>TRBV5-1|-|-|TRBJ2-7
TGCGCCAGCAGCTTGGAAACAGGGTACGAGCAGTACTTC
CASSLETGYEQYF
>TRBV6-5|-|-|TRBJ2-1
TGTGCCAGCAGTTACTCGCGGGTTTACAATGAGCAGTTCTTC
CASSYSRVYNEQFF
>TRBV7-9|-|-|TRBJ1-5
TGTGCCAGCAGCTTCCCCGGTCAGCCCCAGCATTTT
CASSFPGQPQHF
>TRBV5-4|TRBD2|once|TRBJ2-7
TGTGCCAGCAGCCCGGGACTAGCGGGATCTGGGCAGTACTTC
CASSPGLAGSGQYF
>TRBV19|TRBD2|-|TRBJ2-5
TGTGCCAGTAGTAGGACTAGCGGATCCCAAGAGACCCAGTACTTC
CASSRTSGSQETQYF
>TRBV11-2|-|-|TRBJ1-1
TGTGCCAGCAGCCACCGAGATCCCTATTCCTTAATGAACACTGAAGCTTTCTTT
CASSHRDPYSLMNTEAFF
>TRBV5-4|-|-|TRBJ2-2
TGTGCCAGCAGCCTTCCGGGCTTAACCGGGGAGCTGTTTTTT
CASSLPGLTGELFF
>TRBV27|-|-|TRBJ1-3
TGTGCCAGCAGTTCCCTGGGATTCGGAAACACCATATATTTT
CASSSLGFGNTIYF
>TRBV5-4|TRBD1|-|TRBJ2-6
TGTGCCAGCAGCTGGGACAGCCACTCTGGGGCCAACGTCCTGACTTTC
CASSWDSHSGANVLTF
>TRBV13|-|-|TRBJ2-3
TGTGCCAGCAGCTTACAACTCGGCGGGTACACAGATACGCAGTATTTT
CASSLQLGGYTDTQYF
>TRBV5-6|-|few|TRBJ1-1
TGTGCCAGCAGCCCCACCTTGAACACTGAAGCTTTCTTT
CASSPTLNTEAFF
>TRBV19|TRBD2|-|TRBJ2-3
TGTGCCAGTATCCCGACAGCGGGAGGGCCGACAGATACGCAGTATTTT
CASIPTAGGPTDTQYF
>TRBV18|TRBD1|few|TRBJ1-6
TGTGCCAGCTCACCGGGACAGATGGGTAATTCACCCCTCCACTTT
CASSPGQMGNSPLHF
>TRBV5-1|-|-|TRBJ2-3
TGCGCCAGCAGCTTGGTGCGGGCGGACACAGATACGCAGTATTTT
CASSLVRADTDTQYF
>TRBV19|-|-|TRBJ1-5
TGTGCCAGTAGTGACTATAGCAATCAGCCCCAGCATTTT
CASSDYSNQPQHF